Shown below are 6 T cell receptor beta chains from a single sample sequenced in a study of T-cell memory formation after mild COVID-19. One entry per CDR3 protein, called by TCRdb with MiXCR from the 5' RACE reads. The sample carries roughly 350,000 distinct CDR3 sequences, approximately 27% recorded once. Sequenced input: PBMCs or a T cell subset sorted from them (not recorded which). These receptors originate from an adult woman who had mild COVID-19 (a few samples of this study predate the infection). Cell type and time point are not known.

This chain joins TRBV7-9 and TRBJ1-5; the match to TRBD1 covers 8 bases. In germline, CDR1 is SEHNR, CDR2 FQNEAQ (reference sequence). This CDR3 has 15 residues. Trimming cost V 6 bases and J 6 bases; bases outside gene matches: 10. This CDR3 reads CASSPGQGLTQPQHF. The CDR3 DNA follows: TGTGCCAGCAGTCCAGGACAGGGCCTGACTCAGCCCCAGCATTTT.

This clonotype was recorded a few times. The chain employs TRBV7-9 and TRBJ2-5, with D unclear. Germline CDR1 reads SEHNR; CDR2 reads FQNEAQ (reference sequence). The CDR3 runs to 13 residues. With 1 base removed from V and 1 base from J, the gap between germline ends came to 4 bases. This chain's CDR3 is CASSLELQETQYF. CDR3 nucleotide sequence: TGTGCCAGCAGCTTAGAACTCCAAGAGACCCAGTACTTC.

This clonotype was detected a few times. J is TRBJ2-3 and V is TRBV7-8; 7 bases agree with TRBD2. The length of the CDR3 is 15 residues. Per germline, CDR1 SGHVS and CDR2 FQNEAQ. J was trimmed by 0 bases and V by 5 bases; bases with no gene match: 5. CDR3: CASSLGDYSTDTQYF. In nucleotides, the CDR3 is TGTGCCAGCAGCCTGGGGGACTATAGCACAGATACGCAGTATTTT.

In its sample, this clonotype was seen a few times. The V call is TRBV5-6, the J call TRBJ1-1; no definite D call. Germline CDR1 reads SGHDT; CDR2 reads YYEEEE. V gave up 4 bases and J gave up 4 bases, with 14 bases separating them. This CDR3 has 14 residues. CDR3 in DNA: TGTGCCAGCAGCGCTCTTAGGGTGGCCACTGAAGCTTTCTTT. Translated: CASSALRVATEAFF.

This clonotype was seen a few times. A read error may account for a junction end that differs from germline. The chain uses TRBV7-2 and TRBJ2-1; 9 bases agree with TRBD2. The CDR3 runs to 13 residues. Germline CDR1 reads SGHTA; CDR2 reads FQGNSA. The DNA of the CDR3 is TGTGCCAGCAGCTTATCGACTGCGGGGGGGCTACTTTTC. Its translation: CASSLSTAGGLLF.

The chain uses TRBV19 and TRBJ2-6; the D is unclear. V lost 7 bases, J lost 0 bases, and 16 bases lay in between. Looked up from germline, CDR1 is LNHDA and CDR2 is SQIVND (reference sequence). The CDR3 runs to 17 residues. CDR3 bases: TGTGCCAGTATTCGGCAGACCAGATCCTCTGGGGCCAACGTCCTGACTTTC. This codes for CASIRQTRSSGANVLTF.